The next 16 T cell receptor beta chains were all read from a single sample in a study of immune evolution from preneoplasia to lung adenocarcinoma. Only in-frame clones appear in the TCRdb table, and some are missing; sequencing was by immunoSEQ multiplex PCR. The sample consists of more than 12,000 clones, about 80% of them appearing once. Sequencing was performed on FFPE minimally invasive lung adenocarcinoma tissue. The origin of the receptors is a person between 55 and 80 years old with lung adenocarcinoma.

The rearrangement links TRBV4-2 to TRBJ2-2; 9 nucleotides line up with TRBD1. Germline V gives CDR1 LGHNA, CDR2 YNFKEQ. The V and J ends lost 3 bases and 4 bases, in that order; junction bases with no gene match: 6. The CDR3 contains 16 residues. CDR3 loop: CASSQGDRGFTGELFF. The CDR3 coding sequence is TGTGCCAGCAGCCAGGGCGACAGGGGGTTCACCGGGGAGCTGTTTTTT.

The V call is TRBV6-5, the J call TRBJ2-3; D assignment may be TRBD1 or TRBD2 (5 bases each). The CDR3 sequence is 15 residues long. Trimming removed 2 bases from V and 5 bases from J, with 14 bases in between. Per germline, CDR1 MNHEY and CDR2 SVGAGI. The CDR3 spells CASSYRRSGRDTQYF. DNA for the CDR3: TGTGCCAGCAGTTACCGGCGTTCGGGGCGAGATACGCAGTATTTT.

The V call is TRBV7-9, the J call TRBJ2-7; D gene ambiguous. The germline CDR1 and CDR2 sequences are SEHNR and FQNEAQ (reference sequence). With 1 base removed from V and 5 bases from J, the gap between germline ends came to 12 bases. This CDR3 region has 14 residues. Here the CDR3 reads CASSLDGPYDEQYF. The DNA for the CDR3 is TGTGCCAGCAGCTTAGATGGGCCTTATGACGAGCAGTACTTC.

The chain couples TRBV2 to TRBJ2-2, with D maybe TRBD1 (5 bases). V lost 8 bases and J lost 0, with 16 bases in between. CDR3 length: 16 amino acids. Per the germline V gene, CDR1 is SNHLY and CDR2 is FYNNEI. The CDR3 reads CASDRRGHPNTGELFF. Here the CDR3 DNA reads TGTGCCAGCGACCGTCGTGGACATCCGAACACCGGGGAGCTGTTTTTT.

The chain links TRBV29-1 to TRBJ2-1; TRBD2 agrees at 8 bases. Trimming removed 2 bases from V and 6 bases from J; junction bases left unmatched: 6. The CDR3 loop spans 14 amino acids. Germline-derived CDR1 and CDR2 are SQVTM and ANQGSEA. The CDR3 protein is CSVEPWTSLNEQFF. In nucleotides, the CDR3 is TGCAGCGTTGAACCGTGGACTAGCCTCAATGAGCAGTTCTTC.

V is TRBV5-1 and J is TRBJ1-2, with unresolved D. The V and J ends lost 0 bases and 8 bases respectively, with 11 bases between them. Germline V gene sequence: CDR1 SGHRS, CDR2 YFSETQ. This CDR3 has 13 residues. CDR3 in DNA: TGCGCCAGCAGCTTGGAGGTGGAGTTGGGCTACACCTTC. The encoded protein is CASSLEVELGYTF.

The chain has TRBV30 and TRBJ2-5, with D perhaps assigned TRBD1 or TRBD2 (5 bases each). Germline CDR1 is GTSNPN and CDR2 is SVGIG (reference sequence). Trimming removed 2 bases at V and 1 base at J, with 17 bases between. The CDR3 runs 16 residues. CDR3 bases: TGTGCCTGGAGTCCAGGGAAAGGAGGTCCCCAAGAGACCCAGTACTTC. Its protein product is CAWSPGKGGPQETQYF.

This chain joins TRBV7-9 and TRBJ2-7; D possibly corresponds to TRBD1 (6 bases). Germline-derived CDR1 and CDR2 are SEHNR and FQNEAQ (reference sequence). The CDR3 loop spans 14 amino acids. V was shortened by 0 bases and J by 3 bases, with 9 bases between the two germline ends. The CDR3 DNA reads as TGTGCCAGCAGCTTAGCGCAGGGGTACTACGAGCAGTACTTC. It yields the protein CASSLAQGYYEQYF.

This clone was seen only a few times. This sequence joins TRBV14 and TRBJ2-7; 7 bases are shared with TRBD2. Losses at the gene ends were 5 bases for V and 0 bases for J; bases not matched to a gene: 4. Germline CDR1 and CDR2: SGHDN and FVKESK. The CDR3 runs 14 residues. CDR3 bases: TGTGCCAGCAGCTTTGGCGGGAGCTCCTACGAGCAGTACTTC. This translates into CASSFGGSSYEQYF.

This rearrangement joins TRBV6-5 to TRBJ1-2, with D uncertain. The V gene lost 6 bases and the J gene lost 3 bases, with 17 bases spanning the gap. Germline lookup yields CDR1 MNHEY and CDR2 SVGAGI. CDR3 size: 15 residues. The CDR3 reads CASSPDSGYHYGYTF. The CDR3 region has the DNA TGTGCCAGCAGCCCCGATTCGGGATATCACTATGGCTACACCTTC.

This clone is large within its sample. The rearrangement links TRBV28 to TRBJ2-7, with 12 bases that match TRBD1. V gave up 6 bases and J gave up 2 bases; unmatched junction bases: 2. The germline gives CDR1 MDHEN, CDR2 SYDVKM. This CDR3 spans 14 amino acids. The chain's CDR3 is CASRGDRGPYEQYF. The CDR3 bases are TGTGCCAGCAGGGGGGACAGGGGGCCCTACGAGCAGTACTTC.

The gene calls are TRBV28 and TRBJ1-2; tentatively, D is TRBD1 (6 bases). Germline V gives CDR1 MDHEN, CDR2 SYDVKM. This CDR3 contains 11 residues. The ends were cut back, 10 bases at V and 2 bases at J, with 8 bases in the middle. DNA for the CDR3: TGTGCCATCAGGGGAAACTATGGCTACACCTTC. Encoded protein: CAIRGNYGYTF.

The V call is TRBV6-1, the J call TRBJ1-1; D is perhaps TRBD1 (6 bases). CDR3 size: 15 residues. V gave up 7 bases and J gave up 0 bases, with 15 bases separating them. From germline, CDR1 is MNHNS and CDR2 SASEGT. The CDR3 sequence is CASTRPGQMNTEAFF. The CDR3 DNA is TGTGCCAGCACCCGACCGGGACAAATGAACACTGAAGCTTTCTTT.

This chain joins TRBV5-4 and TRBJ2-5, with 7 bases aligning to TRBD1. CDR1 is SGHNT, CDR2 YYREEE, per germline (reference sequence). V lost 4 bases to trimming and J lost 7 bases; unmatched junction nucleotides: 7. The CDR3 consists of 13 residues. The DNA for the CDR3 is TGTGCCAGCAGCCCGACAGGGTCGGCGACCCAGTACTTC. As protein: CASSPTGSATQYF.

This chain connects TRBV27 to TRBJ1-2, with D tentatively TRBD1 (6 bases). V lost 4 bases, J lost 5 bases, and 14 bases lay in between. The CDR3 has 14 amino acids. Germline V CDR1 and CDR2: MNHEY, SMNVEV (reference sequence). CDR3 in amino acids: CASSSTGRRYGYTF. CDR3 sequence (DNA): TGTGCCAGCAGTTCCACAGGGCGTCGATATGGCTACACCTTC.

The CDR3 sequence: CASSYLPGPMNTEAFF. The CDR3 DNA is TGTGCCAGCAGTTACCTTCCGGGGCCAATGAACACTGAAGCTTTCTTT. The chain recombines TRBV6-5 with TRBJ1-1, with TRBD1 as a possible D gene (5 bases). Trimming pared 2 bases from V and 0 bases from J, leaving 13 bases between. Germline lookup yields CDR1 MNHEY and CDR2 SVGAGI. The CDR3 covers 16 residues.